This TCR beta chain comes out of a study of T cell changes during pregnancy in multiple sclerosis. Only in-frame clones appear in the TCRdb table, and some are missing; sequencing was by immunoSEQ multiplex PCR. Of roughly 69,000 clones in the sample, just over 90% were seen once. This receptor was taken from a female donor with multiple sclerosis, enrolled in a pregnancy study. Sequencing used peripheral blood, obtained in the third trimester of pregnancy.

The DNA of the CDR3 is TGCGCCAGCAGCTTTACACCAGACTCTGGAAACACCATATATTTT. Protein sequence: CASSFTPDSGNTIYF. This sequence joins TRBV5-1 and TRBJ1-3; D gene uncertain. Germline CDR1 is SGHRS and CDR2 is YFSETQ. The CDR3 runs to 15 residues. Trimming cost V 2 bases and J 0 bases, with 9 bases left between them.